This T cell receptor (beta chain) is from a study of CD8 T cells in Susac syndrome. Study-level results: None of the CD4+ T cell repertoires in Susac syndrome showed clonal expansion.

With respect to this clonotype: Its antigen remains unknown.

With 2 bases clipped from V and 3 bases from J, the junction kept 3 bases outside the gene matches. The CDR3 covers 15 residues. CDR1 and CDR2 from the germline V gene are KGHSH and LQKENI. Reverse transcription of 0.5 to 1 ug RNA was performed with random hexamers. Across 54 Vbeta and 13 Jbeta, immunoSEQ multiplex PCR amplified TCR beta CDR3. One entry per CDR3 protein, called by TCRdb with MiXCR from the immunoSEQ multiplex PCR reads. The table lists about 200,000 distinct CDR3 sequences, roughly nine tenths of them singletons, with 0.087% in the top ten. Sequencing targeted TCR beta in blood CD8+ and CD4+ T cells.

The specimen sequenced was CD4+ T cells from PBMCs. The receptor was derived from a human donor with Susac syndrome. J is TRBJ2-3 and V is TRBV18, with TRBD1 matching 9 bases. The CDR3, as DNA: TGTGCCAGCTCACCATCACAGGGGGCAACAGATACGCAGTATTTT. Encoded protein: CASSPSQGATDTQYF. Looking up the rest from reference TRBV18 and TRBJ2-3 gives the full variable domain: NAGVMQNPRHLVRRRGQEARLRCSPMKGHSHVYWYRQLPEEGLKFMVYLQKENIIDESGMPKERFSAEFPKEGPSILRIQQVVRGDSAAYFCASSPSQGATDTQYFGPGTRLTVL.